These 4 T cell receptor beta chains share one sample of origin, sequenced in a study of cytomegalovirus exposure and HLA in healthy donors. The PCR used 60 Vbeta and 13 Jbeta primers. Some clones are missing from TCRdb's copy, which holds only in-frame ones; the method was immunoSEQ multiplex PCR. The sample holds some 150,000 clones, 80% to 85% seen once. The sequenced material came from PBMCs. These receptors were obtained from a woman aged 25-40 years in good health and CMV-seronegative.

This chain uses TRBV9 with TRBJ2-1; no clear D gene. V dropped 0 bases and J dropped 2 bases, with 12 bases sitting between them. Germline loops: CDR1 SGDLS, CDR2 YYNGEE. This CDR3 is 16 amino acids long. The CDR3 nucleotides are TGTGCCAGCAGCGTAGTAAGCTTACCACCCTACAATGAGCAGTTCTTC. Translating gives CASSVVSLPPYNEQFF.

This clone showed up just a few times. The chain uses TRBV20-1 and TRBJ2-7, with D possibly TRBD1 on 6 matching bases. The CDR3 length is 11 residues. V was trimmed by 4 bases and J by 5 bases, leaving 9 bases between them. Germline assignment: CDR1 DFQATT and CDR2 SNEGSKA (reference sequence). As DNA, the CDR3 is TGCAGTGCTAACAGGGTTAACGAGCAGTACTTC. Protein: CSANRVNEQYF.

The chain carries TRBV6-5 and TRBJ2-2, with a tentative D call TRBD2 (5 bases). CDR1 and CDR2 from the germline V gene are MNHEY and SVGAGI. The length of the CDR3 is 13 residues. Trimming left V 2 bases short and J 6 bases short, with 7 bases between. CDR3 bases: TGTGCCAGCAGTTACAACGGGGCCGGGGAGCTGTTTTTT. It codes for CASSYNGAGELFF.

Regarding this clone: The junction departs from germline at one end; a sequencing error may be responsible. CDR3 sequence reads: CAGSPVRENTEAFF. The CDR3 DNA reads as TGTGCCGGCTCGCCGGTCAGGGAGAACACTGAAGCTTTCTTT. The chain is built from TRBV18 and TRBJ1-1, with D tentatively TRBD1 (5 bases). The CDR3 is 14 amino acids. Germline CDR1 reads KGHSH; CDR2 reads LQKENI.